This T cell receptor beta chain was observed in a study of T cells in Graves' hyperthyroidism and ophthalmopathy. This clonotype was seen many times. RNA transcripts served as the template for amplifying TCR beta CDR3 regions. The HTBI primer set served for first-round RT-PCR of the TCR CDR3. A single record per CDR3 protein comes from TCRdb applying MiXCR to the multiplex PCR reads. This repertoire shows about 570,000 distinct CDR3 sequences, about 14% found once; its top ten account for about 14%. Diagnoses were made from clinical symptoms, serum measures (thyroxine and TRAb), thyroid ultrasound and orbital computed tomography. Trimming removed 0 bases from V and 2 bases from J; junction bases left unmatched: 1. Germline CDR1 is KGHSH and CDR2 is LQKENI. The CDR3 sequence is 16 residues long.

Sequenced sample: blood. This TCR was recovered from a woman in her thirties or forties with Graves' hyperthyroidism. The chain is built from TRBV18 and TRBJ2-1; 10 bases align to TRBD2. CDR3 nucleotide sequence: TGTGCCAGCTCACCACCAGGACTAGCGGCCTACAATGAGCAGTTCTTC. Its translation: CASSPPGLAAYNEQFF.